This TCR beta chain was obtained from a study of T-cell memory formation after mild COVID-19 (dated by TCRdb to the early 2020s). About the investigation overall: TCR sequence clusters from the two donors were largely donor specific. Two young, previously healthy adult volunteers made up the cohort, one male and one female. T-cell clones expanding and contracting after mild COVID-19 in two donors were tracked by longitudinal TCRalpha and TCRbeta repertoire sequencing. Overall results and qualifications from the work: SARS-CoV-2 specificity was not confirmed for the second-wave clones peaking on day 37. Some responding clones were detected in pre-infection memory, which suggested that pre-existing cross-reactive memory T cells had joined the SARS-CoV-2 response. Contracting CD4+ clones appeared mostly in the CM and EM memory subsets, whereas CD8+ clones were enriched in EMRA. Only two mild cases were covered in the study, and larger cohorts including severe cases with pre-infection samples were considered necessary. Clones that contracted from day 15 to 85 showed balanced CD4/CD8 phenotypes, whereas a second wave of clones that expanded from day 15 to 37 leaned towards CD4+.

The germline V gene (reference sequence) gives CDR1 as SEHNR and CDR2 as FQNEAQ. The CDR3 has 13 amino acids, counting the end cysteine and phenylalanine. Of all the DNA, just the CDR3 is kept, 39 bases in frame from base 1. V is clipped by 8 bases and J by 6 bases, and the sequence between their germline boundaries is 14 bases long. This clonotype was counted between two and nine times. Its antigen is currently not known. No much larger clonotype is one base removed from it; base qualities were not supplied. Ficoll-Paque density gradient centrifugation was used to isolate PBMCs. The instrument given in TCRdb is Illumina NovaSeq 6000. TCRalpha and TCRbeta cDNA libraries were constructed by 5'RACE with constant-segment primers, with sample barcodes and unique molecular identifiers being introduced. Trizol reagent was used to extract RNA from every sample. Library amplification was performed in two PCR steps, and a second sample barcode and Illumina TruSeq adapters were introduced in the second step. The libraries were sequenced on an Illumina NovaSeq using 2 x 150 bp paired-end reads. The authors' pipeline ran thus. The reads were demultiplexed and collapsed into UMI-guided consensus sequences using migec v1.2.7. With mixcr v2.1.11, UMI consensuses were aligned to TRA and TRB V and J templates and assembled into clonotypes. A clonotype was counted as expanded or contracted only if both edgeR and NoisET called the change significant, with noise models trained on biological replicates. For edgeR calls, the thresholds were a false discovery rate-adjusted p below 0.01 and a log2 fold-change of 1. As an exploratory analysis of dynamics, max-normalized trajectories of the 1000 most abundant clonotypes were examined by PCA with hierarchical clustering. Separately sequenced CD4+ and CD8+ repertoires were used to assign a CD4 or CD8 phenotype to each responding clone. TCRdb reprocessing: public reads trimmed at Q25 with fastp, clones called with MiXCR, in-frame beta chains kept. Entries that share a CDR3 protein sequence are merged under the most common genes and DNA. The V and J calls were determined by TCRdb, not by the authors. The sample table lists some 450,000 distinct CDR3 sequences, 18% of them with a count of one. Around a fifth of the sample is taken by the ten largest.

Material: PBMCs or a T cell subset sorted from them (not recorded which). The receptor's source is a man younger than 35 who had mild COVID-19 (a few samples of this study predate the infection). The sample titles of this study are shuffled in the database, so cell type and time point are left out; the donor was told from shared clones. The sequence joins TRBV7-9 to TRBJ2-1; the D gene lacks a confident call. The nucleotides are TGTGCCAGCGTAGTATTTTTGGGCAATGAGCAGTTCTTC. This translates into CASVVFLGNEQFF.